One T cell receptor (beta chain) is described in this entry. Its antigen remains unknown. Trimming shortened V by 4 bases and J by 4 bases, and 23 bases separated the two germline ends. The CDR3 has 18 amino acids. Germline V gene data show CDR1 as MNHEY and CDR2 as SMNVEV (reference sequence). These data are taken from a study of cytomegalovirus exposure and HLA in healthy donors. Study observations and caveats: Equally common other TCR beta chains were less clonally expanded than HLA-associated ones, a later analysis found. Later analysis identified about 18,000 TCR beta sequences associated with HLA alleles, using a false discovery rate threshold of 0.05. Upon later analysis, TCR association rates were observed to vary by HLA locus, being highest for DRB1 and lowest for HLA-C.

The PCR employed 60 Vbeta primers together with 13 Jbeta primers. Sequencing was performed with immunoSEQ multiplex PCR; in TCRdb, only in-frame clones are kept and a portion is missing. This table has more than 65,000 clones, 60% to 80% appearing once. The TCR comes from a woman aged 45-60 years in good health and CMV-seropositive. V is TRBV27 and J is TRBJ2-1, with D possibly being TRBD1 (6 bases). The sample comprised PBMCs. CDR3 DNA sequence: TGTGCCAGCAGTTCACTCACGACCGGCTCTGGGACATACAATGAGCAGTTCTTC. Translation gives CASSSLTTGSGTYNEQFF.